This TCR beta chain was recorded in a study of graft-versus-host responses after intestinal transplantation. The overall study: Each recipient received a multivisceral, liver-intestinal, or isolated intestinal graft. Once they had received anti-thymocyte globulin induction, all recipients took tacrolimus and steroids for about three years. Findings and limits, study-wide: Marrow from the recipient contained GvH clones, some of which had appeared first in ileum or blood.

Assay used: immunoSEQ multiplex PCR; TCRdb lists only in-frame clones, some missing. The repertoire holds over 15,000 clones, with around nine tenths as singletons. Details on this clone: Its matching antigen is unknown.

This sequence was found in a human patient who received an intestinal transplant, so some T cells may come from the graft donor. The input for sequencing was PBMCs, taken around 230 days after intestinal transplant.

CDR3 bases: TGTGCCAGCAGCCCCGATCTGAACACTGAAGCTTTCTTT. It codes for CASSPDLNTEAFF. The chain uses TRBV11-3 and TRBJ1-1, with unresolved D. Germline loops: CDR1 SGHNT, CDR2 YENEEA. V was clipped by 5 bases and J by 0 bases, with 7 bases between them. The CDR3 has 13 residues.